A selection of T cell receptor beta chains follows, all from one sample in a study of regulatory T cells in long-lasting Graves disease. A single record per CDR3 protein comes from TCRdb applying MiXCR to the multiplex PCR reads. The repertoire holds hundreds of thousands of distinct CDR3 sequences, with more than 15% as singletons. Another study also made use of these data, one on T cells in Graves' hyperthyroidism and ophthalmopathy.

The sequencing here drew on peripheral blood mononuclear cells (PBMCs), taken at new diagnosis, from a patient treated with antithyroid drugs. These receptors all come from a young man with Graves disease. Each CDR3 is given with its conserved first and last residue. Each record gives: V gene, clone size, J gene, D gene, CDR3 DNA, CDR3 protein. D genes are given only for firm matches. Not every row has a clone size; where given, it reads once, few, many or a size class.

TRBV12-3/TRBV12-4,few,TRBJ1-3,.,TGTGCCATACTGATAGAGGGGTCTGGAAACACCATATATTTT,CAILIEGSGNTIYF
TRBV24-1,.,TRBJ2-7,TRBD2,TGTGCCACGAGGGCAAGCGGGGGATCCTACGAGCAGTACTTC,CATRASGGSYEQYF
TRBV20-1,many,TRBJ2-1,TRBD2,TGCAGTGCTAGAGATGCAGGGAGGACAGCGGGAGCCTACAATGAGCAGTTCTTC,CSARDAGRTAGAYNEQFF
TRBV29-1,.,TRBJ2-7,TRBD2,TGCAGCGTAGGAGGGGGACTAGCGGGAGCCGGGGGGGACGAGCAGTACTTC,CSVGGGLAGAGGDEQYF
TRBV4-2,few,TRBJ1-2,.,TGTGCCAGCAGCCAAGTTATCGGGCTAGGCGTCTATGGCTACGCCTTC,CASSQVIGLGVYGYAF
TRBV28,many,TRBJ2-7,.,TGTGCCAGCAGTTTTGAAGGGTCCTACGAGCAGTACTTC,CASSFEGSYEQYF
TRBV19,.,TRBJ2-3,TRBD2,TGTGCCAGTAGGGGCATAGCGGGAGCTGGAGATACGCAGTATTTT,CASRGIAGAGDTQYF
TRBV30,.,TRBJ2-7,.,TGTGCCTGGAGTAGACAGTTGAACGAGCAGTACTTC,CAWSRQLNEQYF
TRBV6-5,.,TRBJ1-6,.,TGTGCCAGCAGTTACGGGGGGGGGGGTACGACACCCCTCCACTTT,CASSYGGGGTTPLHF
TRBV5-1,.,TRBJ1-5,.,TGCGCCTGCAGCTTGGGGGGTCGCAATCAGCCCCAGCATTTT,CACSLGGRNQPQHF
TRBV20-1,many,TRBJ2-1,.,TGCAGTGCTATTTTAAGCTCCTACAATGAGCAGTTCTTC,CSAILSSYNEQFF
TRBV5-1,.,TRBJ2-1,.,TGCGCCAGCACTGGGACGCCCCTGGGGTACAATGAGCAGCTCTTC,CASTGTPLGYNEQLF
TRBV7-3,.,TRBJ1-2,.,TGTGCCAGCAGCCCCGATTGGGGATATGGCTACACCTTC,CASSPDWGYGYTF
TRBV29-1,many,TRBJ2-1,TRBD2,TGCAGCGTGGGGACTAGCAATGTTGGTGAGCAGTTCTTC,CSVGTSNVGEQFF
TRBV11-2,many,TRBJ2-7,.,TGTGCCAGCAGCTTAGGTAGCTCTCCCTACGAGCAGTACTTC,CASSLGSSPYEQYF
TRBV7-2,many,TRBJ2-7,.,TGTGCCAGCAGCCCAACCTCCTTAGCGAGCTCCTACGAGCAGTACTTC,CASSPTSLASSYEQYF
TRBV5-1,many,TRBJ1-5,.,TGTGCCAGCAGCTTAGAGTCGAATCAGCCCCAGCATTTT,CASSLESNQPQHF
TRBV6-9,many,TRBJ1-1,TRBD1,TGTGCCAGCAGTTTTAGGGGGCGCACTGAAGCTTTCTTT,CASSFRGRTEAFF
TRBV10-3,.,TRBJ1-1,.,TGTGCCATCAGAACCAGGGAAATGAACACTGAAGCTTTCTTT,CAIRTREMNTEAFF
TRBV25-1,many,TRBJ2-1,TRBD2,TGTGCCAGCAGTGAGGAAATGGCGGCTAGCGGGCTTCGCTATAATGAGCAGTTCTTC,CASSEEMAASGLRYNEQFF
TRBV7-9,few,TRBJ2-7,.,TGTGCCAGCAGCGGCAGGGTACTAACCTACGAGCAGTACTTC,CASSGRVLTYEQYF
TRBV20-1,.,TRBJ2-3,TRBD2,TGCAGTGCTAGAGATATGGCTAGCGGGAACACAGATACGCAGTATTTT,CSARDMASGNTDTQYF
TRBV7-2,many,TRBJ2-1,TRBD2,TGTGCCAGCAGCCCCGCCGGACTAGTGGGCAATGAGCAGTTCTTC,CASSPAGLVGNEQFF
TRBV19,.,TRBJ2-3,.,TGTGCCAGTAGTCGGTCGTCCGAAGAACCTAGCACAGATACGCAGTATTTT,CASSRSSEEPSTDTQYF
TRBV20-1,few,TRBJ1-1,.,TGCAGTGCTAGGGAGGGATTCGACACTGAAGCTTTCTTT,CSAREGFDTEAFF
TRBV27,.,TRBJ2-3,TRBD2,TGTGCCAGCAGTGACCGCGGGGGAGTTAGCACAGATACGCAGTATTTT,CASSDRGGVSTDTQYF
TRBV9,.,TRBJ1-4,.,TGTGCCAGCAGCGTAGACGGCAGGGAAGGAGAAAAACTGTTTTTT,CASSVDGREGEKLFF
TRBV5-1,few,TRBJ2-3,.,TGCGCCAGCCGTTCCGGCACAGATACGCAGTATTTT,CASRSGTDTQYF
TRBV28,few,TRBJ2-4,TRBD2,TGTGCCAGCAGCTACCCGGGACTAAAAAACATTCAGTACTTC,CASSYPGLKNIQYF
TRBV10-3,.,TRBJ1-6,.,TGTGCCATCAGTGGTAGACGGGCCGGTAATAATTCACCCCTCCACTTT,CAISGRRAGNNSPLHF
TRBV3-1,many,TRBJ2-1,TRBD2,TGTGCCAGCAGCCAACGCCCGACTAGCAGAGGATTTGAGCAGTTCTTC,CASSQRPTSRGFEQFF
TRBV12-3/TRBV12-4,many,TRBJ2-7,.,TGTGCCAGCGGCTACAGGTTTAACGAGCAGTACTTC,CASGYRFNEQYF
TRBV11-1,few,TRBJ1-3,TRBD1,TGTGCCAGCAGCCTGACCGAGACAGGGATCGCTGGAAACACCATATATTTT,CASSLTETGIAGNTIYF
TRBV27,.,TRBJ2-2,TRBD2,TGTGCCAGCAGTCCCGCTAGCGGGATAAACACCGGGGAGCTGTTTTTT,CASSPASGINTGELFF
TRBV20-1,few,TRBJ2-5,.,TGCAGTGCTAGACGAACGGCAGGGTTGGTCGAGACCCAGTACTTC,CSARRTAGLVETQYF
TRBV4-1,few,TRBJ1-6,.,TGCGCCAGCAGCCAAGATGGCGGGGGCCTGGGCTATAATTCACCCCTCCACTTT,CASSQDGGGLGYNSPLHF
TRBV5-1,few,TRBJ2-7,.,TGCGCCAGCAGCTTGGACGGGGGGCGTAGTTTCGGCGAGCAGTACTTC,CASSLDGGRSFGEQYF
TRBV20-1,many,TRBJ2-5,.,TGCAGTGCTAAGAGGGGGATGCGAGAGACCCAGTACTTC,CSAKRGMRETQYF
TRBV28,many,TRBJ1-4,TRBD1,TGTGCCAGCAGTTCGCCCCAGGGGGGGGAAAAACTGTTTTTT,CASSSPQGGEKLFF
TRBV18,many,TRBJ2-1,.,TGTGCCAGCTCACCATCCGCGGGTGCTAACAATGAGCAGTTCTTC,CASSPSAGANNEQFF
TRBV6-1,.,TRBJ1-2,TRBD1,TGTGCCAGTCGGGACAGCAAAGGCTACACCTTC,CASRDSKGYTF
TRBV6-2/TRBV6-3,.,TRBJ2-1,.,TGTGCCAGCAGTCTCACTTACTTGAATGAGCAGTTCTTC,CASSLTYLNEQFF
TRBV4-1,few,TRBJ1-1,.,TGCGCCAGCAGCCAAGATCCCAGCGGGCGGCGGAAGGACACTGAAGCTTTCTTT,CASSQDPSGRRKDTEAFF
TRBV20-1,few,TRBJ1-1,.,TGCACTTCCGGGACATTGAACACTGAAGCTTTCTTT,CTSGTLNTEAFF
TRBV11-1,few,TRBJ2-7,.,TGTGCCAGCAGCCTCAACTACCGGGACGGTTCCTACGAGCAGTACTTC,CASSLNYRDGSYEQYF
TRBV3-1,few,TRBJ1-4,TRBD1,TGTGCCAGCAGCCCGACAGGGCAGTTACATGAAAAACTGTTTTTT,CASSPTGQLHEKLFF
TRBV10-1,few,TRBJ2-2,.,TGCGCCAGCAGCCAGACTAGACCCGGGGAGCTGTTTTTT,CASSQTRPGELFF
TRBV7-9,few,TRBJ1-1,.,TGTGCCAGCAGCCAGGGTGGCATACCCCGAGGAGAAGCTTTCTTT,CASSQGGIPRGEAFF
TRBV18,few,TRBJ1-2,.,TGTGCCAGCTCGCCAAACAGGTCTCCCAACTATGGCTACACCTTC,CASSPNRSPNYGYTF
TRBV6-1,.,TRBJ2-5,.,TGTGCCAGCAGAAAAAAGGGAAGAGGAGAGACCCAGTACTTC,CASRKKGRGETQYF
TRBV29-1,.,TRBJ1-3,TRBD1,TGCAGCGTTGTGAGGGGACAGGGGGAAAACACCATATATTTT,CSVVRGQGENTIYF
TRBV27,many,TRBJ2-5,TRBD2,TGTGCCAGCAGTTTACTACTAGCGGGAACCCAAGAGACCCAGTACTTC,CASSLLLAGTQETQYF
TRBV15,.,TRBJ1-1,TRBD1,TGTGCCACCAGCAGAGATGCAGGGGGGGACACTGAAGCTTTCTTT,CATSRDAGGDTEAFF
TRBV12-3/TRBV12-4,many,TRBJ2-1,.,TGTGCCAGCAGTTTAGGGGTTGAGCAGTTCTTC,CASSLGVEQFF
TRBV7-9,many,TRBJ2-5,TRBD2,TGTGCCAGCAGCTCCCGGGAGGTTAGAGAGACCCAGTACTTC,CASSSREVRETQYF
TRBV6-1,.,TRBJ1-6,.,TGTGCCAGCAGTGACCCGATTCGTCTAGCGGATTCACCCCTCCACTTT,CASSDPIRLADSPLHF
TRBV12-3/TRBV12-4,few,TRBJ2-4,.,TGTGCCAGCAGGGACAGAAATCTAGCCAAAAACATTCAGTACTTC,CASRDRNLAKNIQYF
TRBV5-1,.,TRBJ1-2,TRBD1,TGCGCCAGCAGCCCGGGAATAAGGTCCGGGAACCAACAGGGGAGAGGCTACACCTTC,CASSPGIRSGNQQGRGYTF
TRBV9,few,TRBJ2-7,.,TGTGCCAGCAGCCCAGAGGACAGTTATGACGAGCAGTACTTC,CASSPEDSYDEQYF
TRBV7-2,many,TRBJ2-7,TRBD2,TGTGCCAGCAGCTTAGAGGGGCTAGCGGGAGTCGAGCAGTACTTC,CASSLEGLAGVEQYF